This is a list of T cell receptor beta chains from one sample in a study of T cell repertoires in cytomegalovirus infection. TCRdb redid the calling of the reads with MiXCR, one entry per CDR3 protein. The sample shows 200,000 or so distinct CDR3 sequences, less than 50% of them seen only once. Their antigens remain unidentified. Sequencing was performed on CD8+ T cells from cultured PBMCs, taken from culture after CMV antigen stimulation. The receptors derive from a human donor in good health (CMV status not recorded). Some clones in this sample may be carry-over from other donors' samples. Each CDR3 is given with its conserved first and last residue. D genes are given only for firm matches. Clone size, where shown, is once, few, many, or a class for clones that have expanded.

j_gene: TRBJ1-5; abundance: few; v_gene: TRBV12-3/TRBV12-4; d_gene: -; CDR3nt: TGTGCCAGCAACCTGGACGGCTTCAATCAGCCCCAGCATTTT; CDR3aa: CASNLDGFNQPQHF
j_gene: TRBJ2-3; abundance: -; v_gene: TRBV27; d_gene: TRBD1; CDR3nt: TGTGCCAGCAGTCTCGTCAAGGGGGCCACAGATACGCAGTATTTT; CDR3aa: CASSLVKGATDTQYF
j_gene: TRBJ2-7; abundance: -; v_gene: TRBV7-8; d_gene: -; CDR3nt: TGTGCCAGCAGCTTAAAGACAGTGGCTGACTACGAGCAGTACTTC; CDR3aa: CASSLKTVADYEQYF
j_gene: TRBJ1-1; abundance: -; v_gene: TRBV9; d_gene: -; CDR3nt: TGTGCCAGCAGCGTAGCGGGGTCCATGAACACTGAAGCTTTCTTT; CDR3aa: CASSVAGSMNTEAFF
j_gene: TRBJ1-5; abundance: once; v_gene: TRBV19; d_gene: -; CDR3nt: TGTGCCAGTAGCCCCGACATCCTCAATCAGCCCCAGCATTTT; CDR3aa: CASSPDILNQPQHF
j_gene: TRBJ2-1; abundance: -; v_gene: TRBV11-1; d_gene: -; CDR3nt: TGTGCCAGCAGCTTAATCGGCAGGGGGGCCTCAAGCTCCTACAATGAGCAGTTCTTC; CDR3aa: CASSLIGRGASSSYNEQFF
j_gene: TRBJ2-1; abundance: -; v_gene: TRBV7-6; d_gene: -; CDR3nt: TGTGCCAGCAGCCCCGACACCGAATACAATGAGCAGTTCTTC; CDR3aa: CASSPDTEYNEQFF
j_gene: TRBJ2-3; abundance: -; v_gene: TRBV27; d_gene: -; CDR3nt: TGTGCCAGCGCTCCACCTCGCACAGATACGCAGTATTTT; CDR3aa: CASAPPRTDTQYF
j_gene: TRBJ1-2; abundance: few; v_gene: TRBV29-1; d_gene: -; CDR3nt: TGCAGCGTTGACAGGGGAAACTATGGCTACACCTTC; CDR3aa: CSVDRGNYGYTF
j_gene: TRBJ2-5; abundance: many; v_gene: TRBV11-2; d_gene: -; CDR3nt: TGTGCCAGCAGCTTTAAAATGGCCGCGATACCCCAAGAGACCCAGTACTTC; CDR3aa: CASSFKMAAIPQETQYF
j_gene: TRBJ2-4; abundance: many; v_gene: TRBV6-1; d_gene: -; CDR3nt: TGTGCCAGCAGTGACCGTCTCCTAGGTAATCACATTCAGTACTTC; CDR3aa: CASSDRLLGNHIQYF
j_gene: TRBJ1-6; abundance: -; v_gene: TRBV20-1; d_gene: -; CDR3nt: TGCAGTGCCGGCTTCGGGGGACGCAGGGATTCACCCCTCCACTTT; CDR3aa: CSAGFGGRRDSPLHF
j_gene: TRBJ2-3; abundance: -; v_gene: TRBV20-1; d_gene: TRBD2; CDR3nt: TGCAGTGCTAGAGCGGGGGGGACTAGCGGGATCCCAGATACGCAGTATTTT; CDR3aa: CSARAGGTSGIPDTQYF
j_gene: TRBJ1-4; abundance: -; v_gene: TRBV7-9; d_gene: TRBD1; CDR3nt: TGTGCCAGCAGCTTAGAGCAGGGGGGCAAGGAAAAACTGTTTTTT; CDR3aa: CASSLEQGGKEKLFF
j_gene: TRBJ1-4; abundance: -; v_gene: TRBV9; d_gene: -; CDR3nt: TGTGCCAGCAGCGTAGCAGGAGAGGATGAAAAACTGTTTTTT; CDR3aa: CASSVAGEDEKLFF
j_gene: TRBJ2-7; abundance: -; v_gene: TRBV7-2; d_gene: -; CDR3nt: TGTGCCAGCAGCTCATGGGACACCTACGAGCAGTACTTC; CDR3aa: CASSSWDTYEQYF
j_gene: TRBJ2-5; abundance: few; v_gene: TRBV11-2; d_gene: -; CDR3nt: TGTGCCAGCAGCACATTAGGGACCTCGCGAGAGACCCAGTACTTC; CDR3aa: CASSTLGTSRETQYF
j_gene: TRBJ2-3; abundance: -; v_gene: TRBV7-9; d_gene: -; CDR3nt: TGTGCCAGCAGCTTATTGGGGATGGTGGATACGCAGTATTTT; CDR3aa: CASSLLGMVDTQYF
j_gene: TRBJ2-2; abundance: -; v_gene: TRBV6-5; d_gene: -; CDR3nt: TGTGCCAGCAGTTACTCGAATCCGGGAGAGCTGTTTTTT; CDR3aa: CASSYSNPGELFF
j_gene: TRBJ2-3; abundance: few; v_gene: TRBV7-9; d_gene: TRBD2; CDR3nt: TGTGCCAGCAGCGAAACTAGCGGGAGATACTTAGATACGCAGTATTTT; CDR3aa: CASSETSGRYLDTQYF
j_gene: TRBJ2-7; abundance: many; v_gene: TRBV27; d_gene: -; CDR3nt: TGTGCCAGCAGCTCCTCCTACGAGCAGTACTTC; CDR3aa: CASSSSYEQYF
j_gene: TRBJ1-2; abundance: -; v_gene: TRBV6-5; d_gene: TRBD1; CDR3nt: TGTGCCAGCAGTTATTTATCCGGCTTGGGACAGGGGAATGGGGCTAACTATGGCTACACCTTC; CDR3aa: CASSYLSGLGQGNGANYGYTF